This T cell receptor (beta chain) is drawn from a study of blood T cell repertoires in COVID-19. Sequencing used immunoSEQ multiplex PCR; TCRdb keeps in-frame clones, though not all of them. The top ten clones hold around 8% of a sample with about 45,000 clones, over 80% of them seen once. With V trimmed by 4 bases and J by 7 bases, 9 bases remained unmatched. Germline V gene lookup returns CDR1 SGHTA and CDR2 FQGNSA. The CDR3 is made up of 15 amino acids. The rearrangement links TRBV7-2 to TRBJ1-5; TRBD1 matches 8 bases. Sequenced: peripheral blood. This clonotype was sampled from a man aged 80 or over in a cohort sampled during active COVID-19. CDR3 protein: CASSSETGARQPQHF. CDR3 DNA sequence: TGTGCCAGCAGCTCGGAGACAGGGGCTCGACAGCCCCAGCATTTT. Full variable domain (outside the CDR3, taken from reference TRBV7-2 and TRBJ1-5): GAGVSQSPSNKVTEKGKDVELRCDPISGHTALYWYRQSLGQGLEFLIYFQGNSAPDKSGLPSDRFSAERTGGSVSTLTIQRTQQEDSAVYLCASSSETGARQPQHFGDGTRLSIL.